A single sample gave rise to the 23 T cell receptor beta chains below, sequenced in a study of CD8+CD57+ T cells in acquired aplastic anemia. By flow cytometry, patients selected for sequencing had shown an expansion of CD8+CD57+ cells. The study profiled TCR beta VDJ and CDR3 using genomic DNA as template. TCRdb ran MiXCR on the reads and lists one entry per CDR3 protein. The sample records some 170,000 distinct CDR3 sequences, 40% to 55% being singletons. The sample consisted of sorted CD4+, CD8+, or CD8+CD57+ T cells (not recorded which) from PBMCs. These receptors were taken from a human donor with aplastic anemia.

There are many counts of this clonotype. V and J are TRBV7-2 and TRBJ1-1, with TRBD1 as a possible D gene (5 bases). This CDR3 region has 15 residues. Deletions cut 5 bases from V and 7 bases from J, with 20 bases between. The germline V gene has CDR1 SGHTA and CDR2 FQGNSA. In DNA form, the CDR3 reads TGTGCCAGCAGCAAAGACGGACACCCTCGGGATGAAGCTTTCTTT. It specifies CASSKDGHPRDEAFF.

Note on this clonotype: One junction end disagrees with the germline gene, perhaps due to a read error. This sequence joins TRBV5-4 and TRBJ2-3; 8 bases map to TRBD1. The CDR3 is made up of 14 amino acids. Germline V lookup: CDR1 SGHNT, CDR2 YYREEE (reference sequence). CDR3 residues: CASGLDRDSDTQYF. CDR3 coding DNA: TGTGCCAGCGGCTTGGACAGGGACTCCGATACGCAGTATTTT.

CDR3 DNA: TGTGCCAGCAGTGCTCGGGACAGGGGTACGTTGGAGCAGTACTTC. Translation gives CASSARDRGTLEQYF. The chain links TRBV2 to TRBJ2-7; 10 nucleotides match TRBD1. Germline CDR1 SNHLY, CDR2 FYNNEI. This CDR3 spans 15 amino acids. V dropped 4 bases and J dropped 7; count of bases not matched to a gene: 10.

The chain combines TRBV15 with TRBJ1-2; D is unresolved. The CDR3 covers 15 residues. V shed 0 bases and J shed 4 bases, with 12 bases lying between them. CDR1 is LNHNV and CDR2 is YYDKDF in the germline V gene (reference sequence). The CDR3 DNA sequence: TGTGCCACCAGCAGAGATACCCCGGGGATCTATGGCTACACCTTC. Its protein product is CATSRDTPGIYGYTF.

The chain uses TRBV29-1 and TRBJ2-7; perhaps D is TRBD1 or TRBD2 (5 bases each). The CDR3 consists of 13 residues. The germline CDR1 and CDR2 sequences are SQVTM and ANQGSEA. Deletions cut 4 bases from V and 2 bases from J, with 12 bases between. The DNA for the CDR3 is TGCAGCGTTGTCGGGGACGGGCCCTACGAGCAGTACTTC. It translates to CSVVGDGPYEQYF.

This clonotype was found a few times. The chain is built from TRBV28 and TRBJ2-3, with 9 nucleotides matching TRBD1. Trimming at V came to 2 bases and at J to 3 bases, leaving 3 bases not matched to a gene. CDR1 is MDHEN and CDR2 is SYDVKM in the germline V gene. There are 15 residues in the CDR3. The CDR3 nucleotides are TGTGCCAGCAGTTTAGGGACAGGGCCAACAGATACGCAGTATTTT. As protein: CASSLGTGPTDTQYF. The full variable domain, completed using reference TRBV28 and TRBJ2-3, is DVKVTQSSRYLVKRTGEKVFLECVQDMDHENMFWYRQDPGLGLRLIYFSYDVKMKEKGDIPEGYSVSREKKERFSLILESASTNQTSMYLCASSLGTGPTDTQYFGPGTRLTVL.

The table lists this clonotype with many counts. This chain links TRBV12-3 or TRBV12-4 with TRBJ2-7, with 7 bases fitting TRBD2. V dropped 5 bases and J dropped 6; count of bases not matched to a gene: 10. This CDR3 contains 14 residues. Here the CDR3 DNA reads TGTGCCAGCAGTGCTAGCCCACTAGCGTTCGAGCAGTACTTC. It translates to CASSASPLAFEQYF.

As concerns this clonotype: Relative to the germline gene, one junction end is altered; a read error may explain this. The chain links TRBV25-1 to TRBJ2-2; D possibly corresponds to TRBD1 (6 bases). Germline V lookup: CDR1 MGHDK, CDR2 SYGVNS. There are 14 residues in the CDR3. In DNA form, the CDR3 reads TGTGCCAGCAGTGAATCAGGGGACACCGGGAAGCTGTTTTTT. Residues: CASSESGDTGKLFF. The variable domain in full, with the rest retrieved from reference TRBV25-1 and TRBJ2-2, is EADIYQTPRYLVIGTGKKITLECSQTMGHDKMYWYQQDPGMELHLIHYSYGVNSTEKGDLSSESTVSRIRTEHFPLTLESARPSHTSQYLCASSESGDTGKLFFGEGSRLTVL.

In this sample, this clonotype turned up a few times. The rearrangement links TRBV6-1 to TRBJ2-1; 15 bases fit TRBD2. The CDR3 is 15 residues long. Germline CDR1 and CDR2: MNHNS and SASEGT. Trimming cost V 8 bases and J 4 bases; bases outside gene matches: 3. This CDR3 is CASGLAGGSYNEQFF. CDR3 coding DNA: TGTGCCAGCGGACTAGCGGGGGGGTCTTACAATGAGCAGTTCTTC.

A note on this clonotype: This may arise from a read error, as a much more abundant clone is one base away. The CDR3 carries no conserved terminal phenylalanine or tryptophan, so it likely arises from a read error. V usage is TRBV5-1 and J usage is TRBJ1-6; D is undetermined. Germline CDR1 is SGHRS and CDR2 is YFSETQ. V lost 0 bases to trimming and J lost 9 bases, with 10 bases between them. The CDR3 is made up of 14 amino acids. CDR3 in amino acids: CASSLAGSGSPLHL. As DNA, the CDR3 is TGCGCCAGCAGCTTGGCGGGGTCGGGTTCACCCCTCCACCTT.

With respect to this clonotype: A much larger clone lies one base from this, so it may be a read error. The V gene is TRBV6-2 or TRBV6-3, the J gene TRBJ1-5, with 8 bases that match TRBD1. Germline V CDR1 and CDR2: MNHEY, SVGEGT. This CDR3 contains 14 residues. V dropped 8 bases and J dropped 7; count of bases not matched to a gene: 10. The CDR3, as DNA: TGTGCCAGCGGACCTCTGGACAGGGTACAGCCCCAGCATTTT. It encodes CASGPLDRVQPQHF.

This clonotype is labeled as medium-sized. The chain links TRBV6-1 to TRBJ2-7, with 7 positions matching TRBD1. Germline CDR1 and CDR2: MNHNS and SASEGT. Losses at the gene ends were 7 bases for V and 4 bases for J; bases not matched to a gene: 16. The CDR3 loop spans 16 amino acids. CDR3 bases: TGTGCCAGCATGGATTGGGGGCAAGACAGGGCGTACGAGCAGTACTTC. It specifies CASMDWGQDRAYEQYF.

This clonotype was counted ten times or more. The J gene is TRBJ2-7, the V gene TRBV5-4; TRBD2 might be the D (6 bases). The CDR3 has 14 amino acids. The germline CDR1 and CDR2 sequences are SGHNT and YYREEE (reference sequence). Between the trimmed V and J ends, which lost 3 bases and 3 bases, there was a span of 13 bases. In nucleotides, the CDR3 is TGTGCCAGCAGCTCCCCCGCGGGGCGCTACGAGCAGTACTTC. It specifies CASSSPAGRYEQYF. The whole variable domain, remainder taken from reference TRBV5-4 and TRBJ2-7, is ETGVTQSPTHLIKTRGQQVTLRCSSQSGHNTVSWYQQALGQGPQFIFQYYREEENGRGNFPPRFSGLQFPNYSSELNVNALELDDSALYLCASSSPAGRYEQYFGPGTRLTVT.

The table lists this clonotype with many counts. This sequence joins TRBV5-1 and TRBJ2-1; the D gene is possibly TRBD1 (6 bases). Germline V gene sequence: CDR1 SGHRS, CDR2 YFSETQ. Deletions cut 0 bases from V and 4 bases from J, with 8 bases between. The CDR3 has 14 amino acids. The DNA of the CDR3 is TGCGCCAGCAGCTTGGGACAGGAGTACAATGAGCAGTTCTTC. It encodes CASSLGQEYNEQFF.

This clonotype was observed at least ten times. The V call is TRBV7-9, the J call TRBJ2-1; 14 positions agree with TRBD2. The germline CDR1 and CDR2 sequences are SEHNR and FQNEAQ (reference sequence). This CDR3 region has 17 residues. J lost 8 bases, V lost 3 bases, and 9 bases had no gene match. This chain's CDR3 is CASSLTSGGVKTDEQFF. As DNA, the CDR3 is TGTGCCAGCAGCTTGACTAGCGGGGGGGTAAAGACCGATGAGCAGTTCTTC.

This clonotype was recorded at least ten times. The CDR3 bases are TGTGCCAGCAGCCCACAAACCGGGACTAGCGGGGGGGGGAGCTCCTACGAGCAGTACTTC. Protein sequence: CASSPQTGTSGGGSSYEQYF. The chain is built from TRBV4-2 and TRBJ2-7, with 16 nucleotides matching TRBD2. Germline V gene sequence: CDR1 LGHNA, CDR2 YNFKEQ. V was clipped by 4 bases and J by 0 bases; unmatched bases: 12. CDR3 length: 20 amino acids.

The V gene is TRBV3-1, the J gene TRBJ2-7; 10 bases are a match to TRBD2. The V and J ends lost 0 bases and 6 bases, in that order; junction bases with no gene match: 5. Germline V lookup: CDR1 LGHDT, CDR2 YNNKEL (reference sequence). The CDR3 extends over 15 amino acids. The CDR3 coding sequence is TGTGCCAGCAGCCAAGAAGCGGGGGGGCCTCTCGAGCAGTACTTC. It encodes CASSQEAGGPLEQYF.

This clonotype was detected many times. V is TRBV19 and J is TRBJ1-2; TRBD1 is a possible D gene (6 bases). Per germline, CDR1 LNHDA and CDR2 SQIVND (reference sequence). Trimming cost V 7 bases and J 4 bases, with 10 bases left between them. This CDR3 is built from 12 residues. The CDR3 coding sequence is TGTGCCAGTATGGGGGCTTCCTATGGCTACACCTTC. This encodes CASMGASYGYTF.

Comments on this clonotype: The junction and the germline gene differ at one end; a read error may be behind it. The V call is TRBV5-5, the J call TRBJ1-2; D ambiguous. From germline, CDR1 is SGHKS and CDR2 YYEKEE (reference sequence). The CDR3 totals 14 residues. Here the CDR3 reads CAGSLLGANYGYTF. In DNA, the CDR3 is TGTGCCGGCAGCTTGCTAGGTGCTAACTATGGCTACACCTTC.

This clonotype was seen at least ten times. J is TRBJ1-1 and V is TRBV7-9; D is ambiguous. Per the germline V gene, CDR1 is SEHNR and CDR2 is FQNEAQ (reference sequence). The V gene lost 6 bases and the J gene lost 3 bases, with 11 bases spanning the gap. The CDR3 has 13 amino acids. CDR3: CASRVGEDTEAFF. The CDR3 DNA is TGTGCCAGCAGAGTTGGGGAGGACACTGAAGCTTTCTTT.

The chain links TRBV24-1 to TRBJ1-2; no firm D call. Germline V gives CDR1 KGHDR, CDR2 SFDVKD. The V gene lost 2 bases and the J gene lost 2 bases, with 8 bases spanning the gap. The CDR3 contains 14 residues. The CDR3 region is CATSDSAVNYGYTF. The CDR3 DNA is TGTGCCACCAGTGATTCGGCAGTAAACTATGGCTACACCTTC.

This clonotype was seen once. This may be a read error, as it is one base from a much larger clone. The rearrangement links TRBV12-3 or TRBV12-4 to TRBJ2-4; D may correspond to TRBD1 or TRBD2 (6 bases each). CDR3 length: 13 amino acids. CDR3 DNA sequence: TGTGCCAGCAGCTCTCCGTGGGGGGACATTCGGTACTTC. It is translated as CASSSPWGDIRYF.

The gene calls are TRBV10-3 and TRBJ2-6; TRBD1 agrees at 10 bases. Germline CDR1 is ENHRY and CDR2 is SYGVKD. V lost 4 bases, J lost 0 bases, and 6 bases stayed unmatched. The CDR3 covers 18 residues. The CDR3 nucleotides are TGTGCCATCAGTGCTAGCGGACAGGGGGGCTCTGGGGCCAACGTCCTGACTTTC. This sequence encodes CAISASGQGGSGANVLTF.